This T cell receptor (beta chain) was recovered during a study of T cells after yellow fever vaccination. TCRdb itself ran the 5' RACE reads through MiXCR, one entry per CDR3 protein. The table lists about 120,000 distinct CDR3 sequences, approximately 8.4% of them singletons. Looked up from germline, CDR1 is MNHEY and CDR2 is SMNVEV (reference sequence). V lost 2 bases and J lost 6, with 13 bases in between. This CDR3 has 14 residues. The sample here was CD8+ T cells sorted from PBMCs, taken on the day of the yellow fever booster vaccination. V is TRBV27 and J is TRBJ1-2, with D possibly TRBD1 on 6 matching bases. This sequence originates from a man between 18 and 35 years old who received the YFV17D yellow fever vaccine. CDR3 sequence reads: CASSLLGGPDGYTF. The CDR3 DNA follows: TGTGCCAGCAGTTTACTAGGGGGGCCGGATGGCTACACCTTC.